One and the same sample provided the 31 T cell receptor beta chains below, sequenced in a study of blood T cell repertoires in COVID-19. Profiling relied on immunoSEQ multiplex PCR, and the TCRdb table lists in-frame clones only, not all of them. The table has fewer than 500,000 clones, 85% to 90% seen once. The material sequenced was peripheral blood. All receptors come from a woman under 40 with acute or convalescent COVID-19.

V gene TRBV11-1 combines with J gene TRBJ2-3, with 7 bases fitting TRBD1. In germline, CDR1 is SGHAT, CDR2 FQDESV (reference sequence). V dropped 3 bases and J dropped 0; count of bases not matched to a gene: 6. The CDR3 is 16 residues long. CDR3 DNA: TGTGCCAGCAGCTTTTTGGCAGGGGGTAGCACAGATACGCAGTATTTT. Protein product: CASSFLAGGSTDTQYF.

Note on this clone: This sample also contains other DNA sequences that code for the same CDR3. The V and J genes are TRBV3-1 (or the pseudogene TRBV3-2) and TRBJ1-1; a weak D match, TRBD1 (5 bases). The V end lost 1 base, the J end lost 5 bases, and 8 bases lay between the germline ends. Germline V gene sequence: CDR1 LGHDT, CDR2 YNNKEL (reference sequence). The CDR3 contains 13 residues. CDR3 amino acids: CASSQVRGTEAFF. The CDR3, as DNA: TGTGCCAGCAGCCAAGTGCGGGGGACTGAAGCTTTCTTT.

The chain couples TRBV2 to TRBJ2-3; 9 nucleotides align to TRBD2. Trimming at V came to 7 bases and at J to 0 bases, leaving 5 bases not matched to a gene. This CDR3 comprises 15 residues. CDR1 is SNHLY, CDR2 FYNNEI, per germline. The CDR3 loop reads CASTALAGSTDTQYF. The CDR3 DNA is TGTGCCAGCACTGCTCTAGCGGGGAGCACAGATACGCAGTATTTT.

The gene calls are TRBV28 and TRBJ1-5, with D hard to call. Per germline, CDR1 MDHEN and CDR2 SYDVKM. The V and J ends lost 7 bases and 3 bases respectively, with 4 bases between them. The CDR3 contains 11 residues. Here the CDR3 DNA reads TGTGCCAGCACCCACAATCAGCCCCAGCATTTT. Its translation is CASTHNQPQHF.

The rearrangement joins TRBV29-1 to TRBJ2-4, with 9 bases fitting TRBD2. With 4 bases clipped from V and 4 bases from J, the junction kept 5 bases outside the gene matches. The CDR3 runs 14 residues. Per the germline V gene, CDR1 is SQVTM and CDR2 is ANQGSEA. The CDR3 loop is CSVVERGAKNIQYF. The CDR3 coding sequence is TGCAGCGTTGTGGAGCGGGGGGCAAAAAACATTCAGTACTTC.

The CDR3 spells CASSLTGGTIKTGELFF. The CDR3 DNA reads as TGTGCCAGCAGCTTAACGGGAGGGACTATAAAGACCGGGGAGCTGTTTTTT. The chain joins TRBV7-3 to TRBJ2-2, with 7 bases fitting TRBD2. The CDR3 length is 17 residues. Germline V gene sequence: CDR1 SGHTA, CDR2 FQGTGA. The V segment lost 0 bases and the J segment 5 bases; nucleotides outside the gene matches: 9.

The chain couples TRBV23-1 to TRBJ2-5; D unresolved. TRBV23-1 is an open reading frame whose function is uncertain. This CDR3 contains 14 residues. V lost 2 bases to trimming and J lost 3 bases, with 10 bases between them. In nucleotides, the CDR3 is TGCGCCAGCAGTCAAACCGACGCGGAAGAGACCCAGTACTTC. Residues: CASSQTDAEETQYF.

The sample holds a few counts of this clone. The chain recombines TRBV4-1 with TRBJ2-3; D perhaps matches TRBD1 (5 bases). Trimming removed 4 bases from V and 14 bases from J, with 16 bases in between. Germline CDR1 reads MGHRA; CDR2 reads YSYEKL. The CDR3 loop spans 12 amino acids. For the CDR3, the DNA is TGCGCCAGCAGCCCTACCGCAGGGAAGACGTATTTT. It specifies CASSPTAGKTYF.

CDR3 in DNA: TGTGCCAGCAGCTATCAGGGAGAGACCCAGTACTTC. It translates to CASSYQGETQYF. The V call is TRBV7-9, the J call TRBJ2-5; TRBD1 might be the D (5 bases). Germline lookup yields CDR1 SEHNR and CDR2 FQNEAQ (reference sequence). This CDR3 region has 12 residues. V was pared by 4 bases and J by 4 bases, with 7 bases between.

The chain combines TRBV10-3 with TRBJ1-2; D not resolved. CDR1 ENHRY and CDR2 SYGVKD come from the germline V gene. V gave up 0 bases and J gave up 3 bases, with 14 bases separating them. CDR3 length equals 16 residues. Written as DNA, the CDR3 is TGTGCCATCAGTGAGTCAGGGCGGGAGGCCTACTATGGCTACACCTTC. Protein: CAISESGREAYYGYTF.

The CDR3, as DNA: TGTGCCAGCAGCGAGGGGGTTAGCAATCAGCCCCAGCATTTT. Translated: CASSEGVSNQPQHF. The chain is built from TRBV9 and TRBJ1-5; a weak D match, TRBD1 (6 bases). The CDR3 extends over 14 amino acids. V dropped 3 bases and J dropped 0 bases, with 7 bases sitting between them. Germline CDR1 reads SGDLS; CDR2 reads YYNGEE.

This clone appeared a single time. This chain joins TRBV5-1 and TRBJ2-7, with 7 bases lining up with TRBD2. The junction had 8 bases not matched to a gene; V was cut back by 6 bases and J by 2 bases. The germline V gene has CDR1 SGHRS and CDR2 YFSETQ. The CDR3 is 14 residues long. In nucleotides, the CDR3 is TGCGCCAGCACCAGCACGGGAGGAGCCTACGAGCAGTACTTC. Translation gives CASTSTGGAYEQYF.

The chain is built from TRBV5-6 and TRBJ1-6, with TRBD1 as a possible D gene (6 bases). This CDR3 region has 14 residues. Germline lookup yields CDR1 SGHDT and CDR2 YYEEEE. The V end lost 2 bases, the J end lost 9 bases, and 12 bases lay between the germline ends. In DNA, the CDR3 is TGTGCCAGCAGCTTTCGGCAGGGGACTTCACCCCTCCACTTT. Protein: CASSFRQGTSPLHF.

V gene TRBV20-1 combines with J gene TRBJ2-7, with 12 bases identical to TRBD2. Germline CDR1 and CDR2: DFQATT and SNEGSKA (reference sequence). There are 16 residues in the CDR3. V dropped 3 bases and J dropped 0; count of bases not matched to a gene: 6. CDR3 coding DNA: TGCAGTGCTAGTCCTGGACTAGCGGGGAGCTCCTACGAGCAGTACTTC. This sequence encodes CSASPGLAGSSYEQYF.

The J gene is TRBJ1-2, the V gene TRBV5-1; 10 bases align to TRBD1. This CDR3 is built from 13 residues. CDR1 SGHRS and CDR2 YFSETQ come from the germline V gene. Losses at the gene ends were 9 bases for V and 5 bases for J; bases not matched to a gene: 7. The chain's CDR3 is CATSWGQGYGYTF. CDR3 sequence (DNA): TGCGCCACCTCTTGGGGACAGGGGTATGGCTACACCTTC.

The V gene is TRBV4-1, the J gene TRBJ1-1; D is possibly TRBD1 (5 bases). The CDR3 covers 14 residues. Trimming cost V 4 bases and J 6 bases, with 15 bases left between them. The germline V gene has CDR1 MGHRA and CDR2 YSYEKL. CDR3 coding DNA: TGCGCCAGCAGCCCCAAAAAAGGGGCTCCTGAAGCTTTCTTT. Its protein is CASSPKKGAPEAFF.

The chain joins TRBV7-2 to TRBJ2-6, with unresolved D. The CDR3 is 15 residues long. The germline CDR1 and CDR2 sequences are SGHTA and FQGNSA. V lost 5 bases and J lost 0, with 8 bases in between. CDR3 in amino acids: CASSLLPSGANVLTF. DNA of the CDR3: TGTGCCAGCAGCCTCCTTCCCTCTGGGGCCAACGTCCTGACTTTC.

The sample holds a few counts of this clone. The chain links TRBV9 to TRBJ2-6; TRBD2 matches 8 bases. The V and J ends lost 0 bases and 0 bases, in that order; junction bases with no gene match: 5. The CDR3 covers 18 residues. The V gene's germline CDR1 is SGDLS and CDR2 YYNGEE. CDR3 residues: CASSVAGGPSSGANVLTF. CDR3 DNA: TGTGCCAGCAGCGTAGCGGGAGGGCCGAGCTCTGGGGCCAACGTCCTGACTTTC.

In nucleotides, the CDR3 is TGTGCCAGCACGGAGAGGGGGCAGGTCGAGCAGTACTTC. Amino acids: CASTERGQVEQYF. The V call is TRBV7-6, the J call TRBJ2-7; 7 positions agree with TRBD1. Germline CDR1 SGHVS, CDR2 FNYEAQ. This CDR3 spans 13 amino acids. The junction had 9 bases not matched to a gene; V was cut back by 7 bases and J by 6 bases.

V and J are TRBV6-5 and TRBJ1-6, with 7 bases lining up with TRBD1. The CDR3 is 14 residues long. V lost 9 bases, J lost 7 bases, and 9 bases stayed unmatched. CDR1 and CDR2 (germline): MNHEY, SVGAGI. CDR3 DNA: TGTGCCAGTAGGGAGGACAGGAAAAATTCACCCCTCCACTTT. It yields the protein CASREDRKNSPLHF.

This chain links TRBV10-3 with TRBJ2-1; a possible D gene is TRBD1 (5 bases). The V gene's germline CDR1 is ENHRY and CDR2 SYGVKD. Trimming cost V 6 bases and J 4 bases, with 31 bases left between them. CDR3 length: 20 residues. The CDR3: CAISSRAINQSRVRYNEQFF. The CDR3, as DNA: TGTGCCATCAGCTCCCGGGCGATCAACCAAAGCAGGGTTCGGTACAATGAGCAGTTCTTC.

The chain couples TRBV10-2 to TRBJ1-1, with a possible D match to TRBD1 (6 bases). CDR3 length: 12 amino acids. The V end was cut by 3 bases, the J end by 7 bases, with 9 bases between. From germline, CDR1 is WSHSY and CDR2 SAAADI. CDR3 sequence (DNA): TGCGCCAGCAGTGACCCGGACAGTGAAGCTTTCTTT. As protein: CASSDPDSEAFF.

This chain links TRBV4-1 with TRBJ2-7, with 7 nucleotides matching TRBD2. The length of the CDR3 is 14 residues. Unmatched junction bases numbered 2, after V lost 1 base and J lost 2 bases. CDR1 MGHRA and CDR2 YSYEKL come from the germline V gene. The CDR3 loop reads CASSQVTSAYEQYF. Here the CDR3 DNA reads TGCGCCAGCAGCCAAGTAACTAGCGCCTACGAGCAGTACTTC.

The chain has TRBV24-1 and TRBJ2-1, with 14 bases fitting TRBD2. The V gene end was trimmed by 2 bases and the J gene end by 4 bases; junction bases not matched to a gene: 3. The CDR3 is 17 residues long. Germline CDR1 KGHDR, CDR2 SFDVKD. This chain's CDR3 is CATSDSGTSGGYNEQFF. DNA of the CDR3: TGTGCCACCAGTGATTCTGGGACTAGCGGGGGATACAATGAGCAGTTCTTC.

The CDR3 sequence: CASSSPGAANNEQFF. The CDR3 nucleotides are TGTGCCAGCAGCTCTCCGGGTGCCGCCAACAATGAGCAGTTCTTC. V is TRBV13 and J is TRBJ2-1; D unresolved. V shed 4 bases and J shed 5 bases, with 15 bases lying between them. This CDR3 spans 15 amino acids. CDR1 PRHDT and CDR2 FYEKMQ come from the germline V gene (reference sequence).

The gene calls are TRBV7-9 and TRBJ1-6, with D possibly matching TRBD1 (6 bases). The germline CDR1 and CDR2 sequences are SEHNR and FQNEAQ (reference sequence). V was pared by 5 bases and J by 6 bases, with 14 bases between. The CDR3 is 15 amino acids. CDR3 DNA: TGTGCCAGCAGCCCCCGGGAAGGGGGTAATTCACCCCTCCACTTT. It codes for CASSPREGGNSPLHF.

This chain joins TRBV28 and TRBJ1-2, with 8 bases identical to TRBD1. The J segment lost 6 bases and the V segment lost 5 bases, leaving 11 bases of the junction unmatched. The CDR3 has 15 residues. Germline values: CDR1 MDHEN, CDR2 SYDVKM. CDR3 in amino acids: CASSTRTGPYNGYTF. In nucleotides, the CDR3 is TGTGCCAGCAGTACCCGGACAGGGCCTTACAATGGCTACACCTTC.

The CDR3 is CASSFWQGAYNEQFF. CDR3 DNA sequence: TGTGCCAGCAGCTTCTGGCAGGGTGCATACAATGAGCAGTTCTTC. The chain is built from TRBV7-4 and TRBJ2-1, with D possibly being TRBD1 (5 bases). Germline CDR1 is SGHVT and CDR2 is SQSDAQ. The ends were cut back, 3 bases at V and 4 bases at J, with 13 bases in the middle. This CDR3 spans 15 amino acids.

This clone was detected only a few times. This CDR3 reads CASSYPRDRSTGELFF. The CDR3 DNA is TGTGCCAGCAGTTATCCCCGGGACAGATCCACCGGGGAGCTGTTTTTT. This chain joins TRBV28 and TRBJ2-2, with 7 bases lining up with TRBD1. The germline gives CDR1 MDHEN, CDR2 SYDVKM. The CDR3 has 16 residues. V gave up 4 bases and J gave up 4 bases; unmatched junction bases: 9.

This chain links TRBV5-6 with TRBJ2-6, with TRBD1 matching 8 bases. V shed 0 bases, J shed 0 bases, and the junction held 5 bases outside the gene matches. In germline, CDR1 is SGHDT, CDR2 YYEEEE. This CDR3 region has 18 residues. Here the CDR3 reads CASSLEGTGYSGANVLTF. CDR3 nucleotides: TGTGCCAGCAGCTTGGAGGGGACAGGTTACTCTGGGGCCAACGTCCTGACTTTC.

The rearrangement links TRBV6-5 to TRBJ2-2; TRBD1 agrees at 8 bases. This CDR3 has 14 amino acids. The junction had 8 bases not matched to a gene; V was cut back by 7 bases and J by 7 bases. Per germline, CDR1 MNHEY and CDR2 SVGAGI. In DNA, the CDR3 is TGTGCCAGCAATGGACAGGGCGGGTTCGGGGAGCTGTTTTTT. Its protein product is CASNGQGGFGELFF.